A single TCR beta chain is shown here with its context. What it binds is unknown. Following autologous stem cell transplantation, relapse occurred in every patient, and exposure to brentuximab vedotin varied. CDR1 and CDR2 (germline): SGHRS, YFSETQ. The CDR3 runs 18 residues. Trimming took 1 base from V and 1 from J; bases not matched to a gene: 14. The data were taken from a study of PD-1 blockade in classical Hodgkin lymphoma. At the level of the study: Patients received nivolumab 3 mg/kg intravenously every 2 weeks.

The table came from immunoSEQ multiplex PCR; TCRdb's copy has only in-frame clones and leaves some out. The sample has some 18,000 clones, around 80% seen once; the top ten hold 25% to 35%. General study results and limits: Patients who responded completely had about the same baseline diversity as newly diagnosed patients. With CD4+ cells, TCR diversity rose significantly by C4D1, but not with CD8+ cells. Whatever underlies the repertoire differences (possibly disease activity or prior therapy) remains undefined.

This sample comprised peripheral blood mononuclear cells (PBMCs), obtained before the second cycle of nivolumab. This chain uses TRBV5-1 with TRBJ2-7; 7 bases are a match to TRBD1. The TCR comes from a human donor with classical Hodgkin lymphoma. This chain's CDR3 is CASSLRGDYRGVSYEQYF. In DNA, the CDR3 is TGCGCCAGCAGCTTGAGGGGCGATTACAGGGGTGTATCCTACGAGCAGTACTTC.